This TCR beta chain was obtained from a study of blood T cells in healthy people across ages. With a J-beta primer mix and a sample-barcoded 5' primer, a second PCR ran about 6 to 11 cycles. TCRdb called the 5' RACE reads again in MiXCR, with one record for every CDR3 protein. The sample lists more than 1 million distinct CDR3 sequences, 40% to 55% seen once, with approximately 19% in the top ten. This CDR3 has 15 amino acids. Germline V CDR1 and CDR2: LNHNV, YYDKDF (reference sequence). V dropped 0 bases and J dropped 6; count of bases not matched to a gene: 6. This clonotype has only a few counts. Its target is not known. Donors were systemically healthy Caucasian individuals from Russia aged about 6 to 95 years. RNA extraction gave at least 5 micrograms of total RNA per sample. Study-wide results and limits: Donors of long life had a larger count of naive CD4+ cells and greater diversity than aged donors.

This chain connects TRBV15 to TRBJ2-7; TRBD1 aligns across 9 bases. Sequences were obtained from blood. The clonotype comes from a woman between 55 and 75 years old in good health. CDR3 sequence: CATSRDLGQGGEQYF. CDR3 coding DNA: TGTGCCACCAGCAGAGACTTGGGACAGGGAGGCGAGCAGTACTTC.